This paragraph covers one T cell receptor (beta chain) sequence. Trimming at V came to 4 bases and at J to 6 bases, leaving 0 bases not matched to a gene. Germline V gene sequence: CDR1 SGHTA, CDR2 FQGNSA. CDR3 length: 13 amino acids. Subsets obtained from CD4+ cells comprised CD45RA+ naive and CD45RA-negative memory cells. The data belong to a study of shared clonotypes between healthy human individuals. Each cell subset's genomic DNA was divided evenly among several immunoSEQ plates. When replicate PCRs were run on sorted subsets, they used approximately 0.2 ug DNA, some 30,000 T cell genomes. The data were produced by immunoSEQ multiplex PCR, yet TCRdb's version contains in-frame clones alone and is incomplete. This sample carries a few million clones, approximately 95% of them seen once, and the ten largest clones take around 0.13%.

J is TRBJ1-6 and V is TRBV7-2; TRBD1 matches 7 bases. This sequence was found in a man in his late teens or twenties in good health. Sequenced material: naive CD4+ T cells sorted from blood. Subset here: CD45RA+ positively selected. The CDR3: CASSYRGNSPLHF. As DNA, the CDR3 is TGTGCCAGCAGCTACAGGGGTAATTCACCCCTCCACTTT.